The present entry profiles one TCR beta chain with its context. This clone appeared once. Its antigen remains unidentified. It has no much larger one-base neighbor in the sample; base qualities were not kept. The sample belongs to a study of T cell responses to AZD1222 COVID-19 vaccine (dated by TCRdb to about 2021). Broadly, across the study: AZD1222 recipients with second doses at about 4 weeks or about 12 weeks were pooled, because spike-specific TCR depth and breadth did not differ between schedules. Trial participants were enrolled by age into subgroups of 18-55, 56-69 and 70-plus years, and around 150, 28 and 57 TCR-sequenced participants, respectively, were included in these subgroups. TCR sequencing covered 233 trial participants: roughly 200 given two doses of AZD1222 and 26 given two doses of MenACWY control vaccine.

The CDR3 starts with the cysteine, ends with the phenylalanine, and has 15 residues. Only the CDR3 part of the read is kept: 45 bases, read in frame from the first base. Looking up the germline V gene yields CDR1 SGHTA and CDR2 FQGNSA. The germline ends are 10 bases apart after V is trimmed by 3 bases and J by 1 base. The CDR3 regions of human TCRbeta chains were analyzed by immunosequencing. The study's processing was this. TCRs in the repertoires were compared against a reference library of SARS-CoV-2-specific TCRs that had been generated with the MIRA antigen-specificity platform. Breadth meant the fraction of unique TCRs that were SARS-CoV-2-associated, whereas depth meant the fraction of total T cells that were SARS-CoV-2-associated. Using the MIRA data, each spike-specific TCR was assigned both to the spike region to which the TCR was reactive and to a CD4 or CD8 class. Log10-transformed breadth and depth values were compared by one-way ANOVA with Sidak's multiple comparisons tests. Held by TCRdb, this immuneACCESS table contains in-frame sequences only and omits some clones. Under half of the omission traces to an unresolved V gene where checked; the cause of the rest is unknown. V, J and clone size derive from that table, while D and trimming were established from the DNA sequence. Present in this sample are approximately 110,000 clones, 70% to 90% of which were seen just once. The leading ten clones occupy around 9.1% of the sample.

What the work shows at the level of the full study, not this receptor alone: Most participants were white British and females outnumbered males, and the authors suggested that clonal diversity may have been underestimated. After two AZD1222 doses, spike-specific TCR breadth and depth were significantly higher than at day 0 and than in MenACWY recipients. The 56-69-year group was small, and its depth increase did not reach significance, likely because of low power. Conclusions about previously exposed vaccinees were limited because only six AZD1222 recipients were SARS-CoV-2 seropositive at baseline. The vaccine-associated CD4 TCRs covered the entire spike protein, and the dominant responses fell in regions 160-218 and 743-854. Because no day 14 peak-response samples were available, repertoires were characterized only after the peak T cell response. Reportedly, almost half of the unique spike-specific TCRs recognized epitopes lying outside the regions that are mutated in the B.1.351 and B.1.1.7 variants.

The label giving this sample's time point can be read as: baseline before first vaccination. Vaccinee samples were obtained from the UK trials COV001 and COV002, which included a single-blind randomized controlled phase 2/3 trial of AZD1222 (ChAdOx1 nCoV-19) in healthy adults. For TCRbeta chain sequencing, PBMC samples were collected from trial participants at day 0 and at day 28 after the second dose. The sequencing used peripheral blood, collected on day 0 of AZD1222 vaccination. The chain is encoded by TRBV7-2 joined to TRBJ1-3, with TRBD1 as a weak D call on 6 bases. This TCR came from an adult in good health. The DNA sequence follows: TGTGCCAGCAGCTTGGGACAAGCATCTGGAAACACCATATATTTT. It codes for CASSLGQASGNTIYF. Supplemented by the reference TRBV7-2 and TRBJ1-3 proteins around the CDR3, the complete variable domain is GAGVSQSPSNKVTEKGKDVELRCDPISGHTALYWYRQSLGQGLEFLIYFQGNSAPDKSGLPSDRFSAERTGGSVSTLTIQRTQQEDSAVYLCASSLGQASGNTIYFGEGSWLTVV.